This TCR beta chain emerged from a study of beta chain features in type 1 diabetes. General study findings and limits: In the patient group, naive, central memory and Treg TCRB repertoires seemed more alike than in the healthy donor group. Any PCR bias toward short templates would affect both groups alike.

Expressed TCRB transcripts were sequenced because the entire RNA isolate underwent reverse transcription. Method: immunoSEQ multiplex PCR; TCRdb's copy keeps in-frame clones and lacks some. The table lists around 500,000 clones, roughly an eighth of them singletons. Germline V gene lookup returns CDR1 SEHNR and CDR2 FQNEAQ (reference sequence). This CDR3 has 10 amino acids. V gave up 1 base and J gave up 9 bases, with 0 bases separating them. As regards this clone: Its target is unknown.

The sample was naive CD4+ T cells from blood. This clonotype originated in a woman aged 18-35 years in good health. The chain couples TRBV7-9 to TRBJ2-2, with D uncertain. Written as DNA, the CDR3 is TGTGCCAGCAGCTTAGGGGAGCTGTTTTTT. Its translation is CASSLGELFF.